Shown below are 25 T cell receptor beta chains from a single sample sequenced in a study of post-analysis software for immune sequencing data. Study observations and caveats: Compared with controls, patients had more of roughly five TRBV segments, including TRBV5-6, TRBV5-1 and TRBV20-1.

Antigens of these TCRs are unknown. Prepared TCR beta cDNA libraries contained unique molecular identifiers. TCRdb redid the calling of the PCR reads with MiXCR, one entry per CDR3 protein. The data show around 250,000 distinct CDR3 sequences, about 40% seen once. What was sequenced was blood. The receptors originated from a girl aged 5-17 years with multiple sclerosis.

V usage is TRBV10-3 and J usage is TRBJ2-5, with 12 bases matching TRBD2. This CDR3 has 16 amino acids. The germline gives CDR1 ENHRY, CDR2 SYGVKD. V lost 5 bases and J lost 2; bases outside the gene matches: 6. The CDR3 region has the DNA TGTGCCATCAGTTCAGGACTAGCGGGATTTCAAGAGACCCAGTACTTC. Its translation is CAISSGLAGFQETQYF.

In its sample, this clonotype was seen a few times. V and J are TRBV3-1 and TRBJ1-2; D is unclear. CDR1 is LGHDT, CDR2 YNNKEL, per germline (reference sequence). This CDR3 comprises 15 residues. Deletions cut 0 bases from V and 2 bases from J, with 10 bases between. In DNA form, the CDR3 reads TGTGCCAGCAGCCAAGAGCTAGGGCGCAACTATGGCTACACCTTC. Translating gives CASSQELGRNYGYTF.

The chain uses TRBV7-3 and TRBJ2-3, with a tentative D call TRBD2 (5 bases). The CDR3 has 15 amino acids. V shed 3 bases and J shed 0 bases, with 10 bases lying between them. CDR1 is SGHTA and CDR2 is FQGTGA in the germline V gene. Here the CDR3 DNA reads TGTGCCAGCAGCTTTACGGGAACTAGCACAGATACGCAGTATTTT. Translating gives CASSFTGTSTDTQYF.

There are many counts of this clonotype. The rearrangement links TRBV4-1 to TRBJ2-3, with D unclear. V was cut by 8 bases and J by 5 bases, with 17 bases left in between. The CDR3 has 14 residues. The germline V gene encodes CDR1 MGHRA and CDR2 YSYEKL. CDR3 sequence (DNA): TGCGCCAGCGCCGGGTGGGTCACCGGAGATACGCAGTATTTT. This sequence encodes CASAGWVTGDTQYF.

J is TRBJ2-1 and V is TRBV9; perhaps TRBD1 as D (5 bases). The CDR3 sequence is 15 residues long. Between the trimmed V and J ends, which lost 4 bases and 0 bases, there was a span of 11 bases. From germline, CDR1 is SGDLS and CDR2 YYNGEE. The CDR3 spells CASSSGYASYNEQFF. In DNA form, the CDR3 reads TGTGCCAGCAGCTCAGGGTATGCCTCCTACAATGAGCAGTTCTTC. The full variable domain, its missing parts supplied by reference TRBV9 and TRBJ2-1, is DSGVTQTPKHLITATGQRVTLRCSPRSGDLSVYWYQQSLDQGLQFLIQYYNGEERAKGNILERFSAQQFPDLHSELNLSSLELGDSALYFCASSSGYASYNEQFFGPGTRLTVL.

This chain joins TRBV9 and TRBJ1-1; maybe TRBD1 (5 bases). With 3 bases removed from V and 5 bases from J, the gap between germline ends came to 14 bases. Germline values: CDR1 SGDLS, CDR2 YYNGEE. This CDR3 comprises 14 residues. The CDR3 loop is CASSARDLGTEAFF. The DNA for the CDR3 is TGTGCCAGCAGCGCCCGGGACCTAGGGACTGAAGCTTTCTTT.

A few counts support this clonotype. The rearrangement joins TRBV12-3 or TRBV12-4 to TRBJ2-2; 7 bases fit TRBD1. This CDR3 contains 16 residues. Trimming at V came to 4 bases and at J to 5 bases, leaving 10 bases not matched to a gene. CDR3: CASSSRQGLGTGELFF. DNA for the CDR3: TGTGCCAGCAGTTCCAGACAGGGCCTGGGGACCGGGGAGCTGTTTTTT.

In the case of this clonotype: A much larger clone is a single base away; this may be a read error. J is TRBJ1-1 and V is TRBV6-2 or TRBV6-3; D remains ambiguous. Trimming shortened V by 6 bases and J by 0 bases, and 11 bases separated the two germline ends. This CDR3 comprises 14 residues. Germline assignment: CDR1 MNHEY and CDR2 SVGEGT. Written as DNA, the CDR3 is TGTGCCAGCAGGGCACGGATCATGAACACTGAAGCTTTCTTT. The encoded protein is CASRARIMNTEAFF.

CDR3 loop: CASSLISSPTTDTQYF. CDR3 DNA sequence: TGCGCCAGCAGCTTGATCTCGAGTCCCACCACAGATACGCAGTATTTT. J is TRBJ2-3 and V is TRBV5-1, with D unclear. CDR1 and CDR2 (germline): SGHRS, YFSETQ. Trimming pared 1 base from V and 2 bases from J, leaving 14 bases between. This CDR3 is built from 16 residues.

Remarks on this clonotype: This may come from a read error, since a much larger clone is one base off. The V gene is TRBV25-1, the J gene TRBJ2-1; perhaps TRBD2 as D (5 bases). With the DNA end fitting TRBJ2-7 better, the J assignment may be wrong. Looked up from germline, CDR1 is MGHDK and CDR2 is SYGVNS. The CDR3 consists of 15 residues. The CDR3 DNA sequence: TGTGCCAGCACCGCCCGGAGGAGCTCCTACAATGAGCAGTACTTC. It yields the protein CASTARRSSYNEQYF.

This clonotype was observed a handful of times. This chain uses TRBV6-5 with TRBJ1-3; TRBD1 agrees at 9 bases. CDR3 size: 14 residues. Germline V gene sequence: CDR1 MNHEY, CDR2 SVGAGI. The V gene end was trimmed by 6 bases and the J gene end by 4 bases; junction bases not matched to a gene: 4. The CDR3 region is CASRRQGGGNTIYF. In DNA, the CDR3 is TGTGCCAGCAGACGACAGGGGGGCGGAAACACCATATATTTT.

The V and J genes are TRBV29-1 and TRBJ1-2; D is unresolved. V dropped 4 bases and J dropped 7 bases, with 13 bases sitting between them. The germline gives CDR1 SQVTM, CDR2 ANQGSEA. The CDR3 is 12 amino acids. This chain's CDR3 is CSVVRQHSGYTF. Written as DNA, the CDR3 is TGCAGCGTTGTGCGGCAGCACTCTGGCTACACCTTC.

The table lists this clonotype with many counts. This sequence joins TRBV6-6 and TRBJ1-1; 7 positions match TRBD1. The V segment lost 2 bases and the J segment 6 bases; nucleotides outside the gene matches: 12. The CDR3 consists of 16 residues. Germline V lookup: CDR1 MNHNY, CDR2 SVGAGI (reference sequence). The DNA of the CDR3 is TGTGCCAGCAGTTACGGACAGGTGGCTGTTAACGCTGAAGCTTTCTTT. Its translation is CASSYGQVAVNAEAFF.

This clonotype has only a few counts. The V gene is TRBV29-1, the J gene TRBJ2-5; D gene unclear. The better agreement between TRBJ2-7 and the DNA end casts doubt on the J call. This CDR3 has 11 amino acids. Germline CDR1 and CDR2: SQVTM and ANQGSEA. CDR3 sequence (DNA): TGCAGCGTTGCGAGTGTTTACGAGCAGTACTTC. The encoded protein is CSVASVYEQYF.

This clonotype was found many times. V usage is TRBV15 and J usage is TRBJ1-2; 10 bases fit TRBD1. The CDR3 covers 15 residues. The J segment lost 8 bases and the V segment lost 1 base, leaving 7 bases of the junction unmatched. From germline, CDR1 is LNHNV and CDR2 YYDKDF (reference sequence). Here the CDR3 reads CATSRGTGTGDGYTF. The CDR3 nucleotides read TGTGCCACCAGCAGAGGAACCGGGACAGGGGACGGCTACACCTTC.

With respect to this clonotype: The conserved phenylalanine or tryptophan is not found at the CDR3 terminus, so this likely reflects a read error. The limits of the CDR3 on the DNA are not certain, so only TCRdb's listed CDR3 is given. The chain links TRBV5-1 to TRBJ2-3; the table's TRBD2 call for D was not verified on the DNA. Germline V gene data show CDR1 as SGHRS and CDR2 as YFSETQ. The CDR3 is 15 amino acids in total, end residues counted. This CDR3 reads CASSSVAGALDTRYL.

CDR3 residues: CASLRGRESYNEQFF. The DNA for the CDR3 is TGTGCCAGCCTCCGCGGGCGGGAGTCCTACAATGAGCAGTTCTTC. This chain connects TRBV5-8 to TRBJ2-1; 7 bases map to TRBD2. The J segment lost 1 base and the V segment lost 7 bases, leaving 8 bases of the junction unmatched. The CDR3 is 15 amino acids. CDR1 SGHTS and CDR2 YDEGEE come from the germline V gene.

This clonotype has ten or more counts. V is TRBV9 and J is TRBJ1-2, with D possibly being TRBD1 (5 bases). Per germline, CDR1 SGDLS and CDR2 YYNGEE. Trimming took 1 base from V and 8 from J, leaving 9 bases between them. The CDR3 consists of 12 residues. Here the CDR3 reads CASSVRGAGYTF. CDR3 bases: TGTGCCAGCAGCGTAAGAGGGGCGGGCTACACCTTC. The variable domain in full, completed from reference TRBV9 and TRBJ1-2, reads DSGVTQTPKHLITATGQRVTLRCSPRSGDLSVYWYQQSLDQGLQFLIQYYNGEERAKGNILERFSAQQFPDLHSELNLSSLELGDSALYFCASSVRGAGYTFGSGTRLTVV.

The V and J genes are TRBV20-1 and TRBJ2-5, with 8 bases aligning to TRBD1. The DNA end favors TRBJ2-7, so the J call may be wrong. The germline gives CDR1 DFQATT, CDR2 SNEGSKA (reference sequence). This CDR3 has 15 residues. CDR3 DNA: TGCAGTGCTCGACCTTGGGAGCCAGGGGGCGACGAGCAGTACTTC. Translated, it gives CSARPWEPGGDEQYF.

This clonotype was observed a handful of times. The CDR3 nucleotides are TGTGCCATCAGTGAGTCAATGGACAGGGGCCCGGGGGAGCTGTATTTT. As protein: CAISESMDRGPGELYF. The V gene is TRBV10-3, the J gene TRBJ2-3, with 9 nucleotides matching TRBD1. Germline values: CDR1 ENHRY, CDR2 SYGVKD. With V trimmed by 0 bases and J by 14 bases, 15 bases remained unmatched. The CDR3 consists of 16 residues.

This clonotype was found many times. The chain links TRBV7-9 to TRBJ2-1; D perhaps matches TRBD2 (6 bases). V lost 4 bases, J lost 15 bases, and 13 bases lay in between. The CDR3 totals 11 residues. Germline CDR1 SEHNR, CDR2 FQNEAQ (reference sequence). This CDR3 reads CASSSSSVPFF. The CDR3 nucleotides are TGTGCCAGCAGCTCGTCTAGCGTTCCGTTCTTC. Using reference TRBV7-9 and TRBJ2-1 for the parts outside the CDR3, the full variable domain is DTGVSQNPRHKITKRGQNVTFRCDPISEHNRLYWYRQTLGQGPEFLTYFQNEAQLEKSRLLSDRFSAERPKGSFSTLEIQRTEQGDSAMYLCASSSSSVPFFGPGTRLTVL.

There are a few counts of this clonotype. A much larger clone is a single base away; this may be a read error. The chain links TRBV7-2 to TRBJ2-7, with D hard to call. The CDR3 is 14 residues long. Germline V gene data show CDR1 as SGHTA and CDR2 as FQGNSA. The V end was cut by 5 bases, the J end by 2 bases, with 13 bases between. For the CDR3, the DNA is TGTGCCAGCAGCAGGGAAGCGAGCACCTACGAGCAGTACTTC. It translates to CASSREASTYEQYF. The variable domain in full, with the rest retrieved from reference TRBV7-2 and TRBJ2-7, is GAGVSQSPSNKVTEKGKDVELRCDPISGHTALYWYRQSLGQGLEFLIYFQGNSAPDKSGLPSDRFSAERTGGSVSTLTIQRTQQEDSAVYLCASSREASTYEQYFGPGTRLTVT.

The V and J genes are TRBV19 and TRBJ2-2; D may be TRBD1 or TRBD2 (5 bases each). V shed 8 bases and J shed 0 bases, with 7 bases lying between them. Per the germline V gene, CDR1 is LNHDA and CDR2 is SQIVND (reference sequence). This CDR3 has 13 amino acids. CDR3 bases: TGTGCCAGTCAGGGACCGAACACCGGGGAGCTGTTTTTT. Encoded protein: CASQGPNTGELFF. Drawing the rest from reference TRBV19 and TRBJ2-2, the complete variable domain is DGGITQSPKYLFRKEGQNVTLSCEQNLNHDAMYWYRQDPGQGLRLIYYSQIVNDFQKGDIAEGYSVSREKKESFPLTVTSAQKNPTAFYLCASQGPNTGELFFGEGSRLTVL.

CDR3 sequence (DNA): TGCGCCAGCAGCTTTCGACAGGGGGCTGGCTATGGCTACACCTTC. Encoded protein: CASSFRQGAGYGYTF. V gene TRBV5-1 combines with J gene TRBJ1-2; 10 nucleotides line up with TRBD1. This CDR3 comprises 15 residues. Germline CDR1 is SGHRS and CDR2 is YFSETQ. After removal of 2 bases from V and 4 bases from J, the junction contained 5 bases not matched to a gene.

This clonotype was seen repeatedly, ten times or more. CDR3 region: CASSSTILGYEQYF. DNA of the CDR3: TGTGCCAGCAGTTCCACGATACTCGGCTACGAGCAGTACTTC. V usage is TRBV7-9 and J usage is TRBJ2-7; D not certain. Germline CDR1 reads SEHNR; CDR2 reads FQNEAQ (reference sequence). This CDR3 spans 14 amino acids. Trimming cost V 6 bases and J 3 bases, with 15 bases left between them.